This TCR beta chain came from a study of OX40 agonist ivuxolimab in advanced cancers. Across the whole study: The study gave patients intravenous ivuxolimab at 0.01 to 10 mg/kg every 2 weeks. Broader study findings: Expanded clones were, on average, more numerous among CD8+ T cells than CD4+. CD4+ and CD8+ T cells in blood underwent clonal expansion by week 6 at 0.1 to 3.0 mg/kg.

If patients had autoimmune disease history or systemic immunosuppression, they were excluded. With respect to this clone: Its antigen is as yet unknown.

The CDR3 totals 13 residues. Germline lookup yields CDR1 LNHDA and CDR2 SQIVND (reference sequence). Trimming removed 6 bases at V and 2 bases at J, with 8 bases between. Method: immunoSEQ multiplex PCR; TCRdb's copy keeps in-frame clones and lacks some. In the table there are about 77,000 clones, 85% of which are singletons. This sequence joins TRBV19 and TRBJ1-5, with D unclear. Sample: CD4+ or CD8+ T cells sorted from blood, taken in a trial of the OX40 agonist ivuxolimab. This receptor was taken from an adult with an advanced solid tumor such as melanoma, head and neck, liver or kidney cancer. The DNA for the CDR3 is TGTGCCAGTAGAGTCGCAGGCAATCAGCCCCAGCATTTT. Protein sequence: CASRVAGNQPQHF.